This TCR beta chain appears in the sequencing data of a study of cytomegalovirus exposure and HLA in healthy donors (dated by TCRdb to 2016 to 2017). For context, the study as a whole: According to an earlier analysis of 587 of the donors, about 170 million T cells yielded roughly 110 million unique TCR beta sequences and more than 250 Gb of sequence data. HLA typing covered class I and class II loci at four-digit resolution. Across some 400 genotyped donors of the cohort, an average of roughly 250,000 unique TCR beta nucleotide sequences per donor were sequenced, and around 20% of those sequences were non-productive. The study was designed to test whether signatures of past pathogen exposure could be identified by cataloging public T cell receptors. The number of typed donors differed by locus: roughly 620-630 for A, B, C, DRB1 and DQB1; 500 to 550 for DQA1; around 610 for DPA1; and around 450 for DPB1. Roughly five DR-DQ haplotypes were treated as single units for association and clustering because of strong linkage in the cohort. A later analysis re-examined previously published TCR beta repertoires from more than 650 donors and added high-resolution HLA genotyping to investigate patterns of TCR occurrence. Donor age, sex, ethnicity and CMV serostatus were collected together with the repertoire data. Of the roughly 400 genotyped donors, 80% to 90% were placed in the genetic ancestry cluster associated with self-reported Caucasian donors. To decide whether each TCR beta V gene segment behaved as functional or pseudogenic, an earlier analysis of fewer than 750 of the donors relied on high-throughput TCR beta sequencing. Approximately 300 gigabases of sequencing data and around 80 million unique TCR sequences made up an early release that covered approximately 620 HLA-typed donors. The study profiled the T cell repertoires of 500 to 800 subjects by immunosequencing and related them to cytomegalovirus serostatus. The study combined high-throughput TCR immunosequencing, statistical association of individual TCRs with disease status, and machine learning to predict cytomegalovirus infection status. The later analysis used no new phenotypic data to find candidate immune exposures, relying instead on TCR beta sequences and their occurrence across donors. A later genetic analysis took genome-wide SNP genotypes for about 55% of the 666 donors and used that subset as a discovery cohort. Besides the first cohort of roughly 660 subjects, a separate validation cohort made up of 120 different subjects was used. Every discovery cohort repertoire had been produced on one sequencing platform. The paper's findings and limits, for the study overall: A group of highly shared sequence variants was considered likely to be a technical artifact of the sequencing pipeline. In the study, roughly 160 TCR beta chains were listed as associated with cytomegalovirus. Cytomegalovirus status was reported to be diagnosed by the classifier with high specificity and sensitivity in both the original and validation cohorts. V-gene and J-gene trimming of TCR beta chains was associated with a missense DCLRE1C variant in a later genetic analysis, and the association was replicated in an independent cohort. For the cohort, immune exposure information was limited to CMV serostatus. A few of the identified cytomegalovirus-associated TCR beta chains were confirmed in vitro to be specific for cytomegalovirus antigens. A later analysis associated 17,000 or so TCR beta sequences with specific HLA alleles at a false discovery rate of 0.05. The cohort was sequenced for TCR beta chains only, and without alpha or paired-chain data the features that could be detected were limited. Assigning TCR associations to individual alleles was difficult when HLA alleles, especially DR and DQ, strongly co-occurred. A further reported finding was that TCR beta sequences accurately predicted the HLA-A and HLA-B alleles for most subjects in the first cohort. Compared with the approximately 720-donor mean, donors in an Asian-associated ancestry cluster had fewer N-insertions in productive TCRs, according to a later genetic analysis. According to the authors, the approach could potentially be generalized to other disease states and immunological phenotypes. While some public TCRs were present in many individuals, most TCR sequences turned up only very rarely across donors. Because HLA typing was unavailable for some donors at each locus, only the typed subset was used in association tests. Some 16 rarely observed V segments, including chromosome 9 orphons, were excluded from the earlier analysis of several hundred of the donors because counts were too low. Presence/absence analyses assumed roughly uniform sequencing depth across donors, an assumption that may not hold. Correlated functional status among segregating V segments might reflect linkage disequilibrium, but an unknown experimental factor could not be ruled out. A later analysis found that most CMV-associated TCR beta chains appeared HLA-restricted, with HLA associations seemingly driven largely by CMV exposure. In a later analysis, the rate of TCR association differed among HLA loci, with DRB1 alleles having the most associated TCRs and HLA-C alleles having the fewest. The 87-base-pair reads could not distinguish some IMGT-functional V segments, including TRBV6-2 and TRBV6-3, so those segments were excluded. In an earlier analysis of approximately 590 of the donors, most TCR beta V segments appeared in productive rearrangements about 87% or about 30% of the time, broadly matching IMGT annotations. A later analysis reported that several top co-occurrence clusters appeared linked to parvovirus B19, influenza, CMV and Epstein-Barr virus. In a later analysis, HLA-associated TCR beta chains showed more clonal expansion and lower generation probabilities than non-associated chains that were equally common.

Library preparation used the immunoSEQ multiplex PCR assay. For the multiplex PCR, a mixture combining 60 forward primers for TCR Vbeta segments and 13 reverse primers for TCR Jbeta segments was used. Amplification of the CDR3 region of rearranged TCR beta genes was performed with a multiplex PCR assay on genomic DNA. The Illumina HiSeq System was used to sequence the amplified TCR beta libraries as 87-base-pair reads. Per the source publication's procedure: A later analysis tallied around 80 million unique TCR beta chains across the 600 to 700 repertoires, and around 12 million of those chains were shared by two or more donors. A nearest-neighbor algorithm error-corrected the raw reads and collapsed the reads into unique sequences, merging closely related sequences to remove PCR and sequencing errors. Alignment of CDR3 sequences to IMGT reference sequences was used to assign V, D and J gene segments. Each retained sequence needed at least a six-nucleotide match to both a V gene segment and a J gene segment. A rearrangement was called productive if the CDR3 had no stop codons and remained in frame with V and J, and every other rearrangement was called non-productive. Following IMGT convention, CDR3 was defined as the stretch from the second conserved V-encoded cysteine to the conserved J-encoded phenylalanine. The earlier analysis of roughly 590 of the donors excluded any sequence lacking an unambiguous match to a single V gene segment. In an earlier analysis of approximately 500 of the donors, a V segment was called functional when productive rearrangements were above 56.7%, and segregating when the standard deviation between donors exceeded 5%. To diagnose cytomegalovirus status from the catalog of TCR beta chain sequences, a statistical classification framework was built. In a later analysis, V and J genes were assigned by comparing TCR nucleotide sequences against IMGT/GENE-DB human TR gene sequences. In a later analysis, CDR3 sequences and most-parsimonious VDJ recombination scenarios were assigned using the TCRdist pipeline. In a later analysis, each TCR beta chain was defined by its CDR3 amino acid sequence together with its V-gene family, and reads lacking a unique V-gene family were excluded. To address suspected cross-contamination and a sequencing artifact, a later analysis removed 592 highly shared, low-generation-probability nucleotide sequences. In a later analysis, a clonal expansion index was calculated for each public chain from normalized within-repertoire ranks of inferred template counts. Generation probabilities in a later analysis came from a VDJ recombination model fitted to out-of-frame rearrangements, and those results were checked against IGoR. In a later analysis, hypergeometric tests were used to score TCR-TCR, TCR-HLA and TCR-CMV co-occurrence, with a repertoire-size bias correction applied to TCR pairs. A later analysis estimated false discovery rates by permuting HLA or CMV assignments 20 times. In a later analysis, co-occurring TCRs were grouped using DBSCAN, and TCRdist sequence similarity was added for clustering within HLA-allele-positive subsets. For co-occurrence clustering, repertoires with fewer than 30,000 or more than 120,000 public chains were excluded, along with roughly five repertoires with anomalous nucleotide sharing. TCRdb took over this immuneACCESS table, retaining in-frame rearrangements with V and J assigned. Such tables are incomplete; in checked studies, under half of the missing clones stem from an unresolved V gene, and the remainder is unexplained. V, J and clone size are those of that table, while D and trimming were read from the DNA. The sample table records 90,000 to 150,000 clones; around 69% of these occur just once. The ten top clones hold just over 8% of the sample.

Based on the germline V gene, the CDR1 and CDR2 sequences are SNHLY and FYNNEI. Reading from cysteine to phenylalanine, the CDR3 counts 13 amino acids. CDR3 DNA only is kept here, 39 bases in frame from base 1. Relative to germline, V is 6 bases shorter and J is 5 bases shorter, with 13 bases between their ends. Comment on this clone: The antigen it recognizes is unknown. Per-base quality was not reported, and no clone a single base away is much larger than it.

The cohort comprised fewer than 750 healthy bone marrow donors. Cohort members were all nominally healthy when sampled, although unrecorded immune exposures were likely present. The donor tested CMV seropositive, placing the donor among the 289 seropositive members of the cohort. A peripheral blood sample was provided by each donor, and peripheral blood mononuclear cells were used for TCR beta sequencing. The Qiagen DNeasy Blood Extraction Kit was used to extract genomic DNA from the blood cell samples. The chain is encoded by TRBV2 joined to TRBJ1-1, with the D gene not clear enough to name. The clonotype was recovered from a woman between 40 and 55 years old in good health and CMV-seropositive. The sample was PBMCs. The CDR3 in this case is CASRFQVGTEAFF. The nucleotide sequence reads as follows: TGTGCCAGCAGGTTCCAGGTTGGGACTGAAGCTTTCTTT.